This T cell receptor (beta chain) derives from a study of blood T cell repertoires in COVID-19. Background on the study: Collection of acute and convalescent COVID-19 samples took place in the United States, Italy and Spain. Nucleic acid was either cDNA or gDNA, and it came from T cells, B-cell-depleted T cells, or PBMCs.

There are 15 residues in the CDR3. Trimming cost V 4 bases and J 7 bases; bases outside gene matches: 11. CDR1 is SQVTM, CDR2 ANQGSEA, per germline. Original data processing: Estimates of nucleated cell counts were drawn from the amplification of reference gene primers. Produced via immunoSEQ multiplex PCR; TCRdb's table is partial and in-frame only. Clonal size and the V and J genes are those of that table, whereas D and trimming came from the DNA. The table shows 350,000 to 400,000 clones, with about 88% occurring only once. Enrollment of patients from Seattle took place during active infection, with longitudinal follow-up.

The specimen was peripheral blood. This receptor was taken from a woman in her sixties or seventies with COVID-19, enrolled during active disease. This chain joins TRBV29-1 and TRBJ1-5; 9 bases are shared with TRBD1. CDR3 amino acids: CSVAITGTGRQPQHF. CDR3 sequence (DNA): TGCAGCGTTGCTATCACCGGGACAGGGAGGCAGCCCCAGCATTTT.